One and the same sample provided the 27 T cell receptor beta chains below, sequenced in a study of T cell responses to AZD1222 COVID-19 vaccine. Libraries were prepared by immunoSEQ multiplex PCR; TCRdb keeps only in-frame clonotypes and omits some of them. The table records about 170,000 clones, roughly nine tenths of them present only once. The sample consisted of peripheral blood, taken on day 0 of AZD1222 vaccination. The origin of the receptors is an adult in good health.

The count of this clone is one. The rearrangement joins TRBV4-1 to TRBJ2-7; D is tentatively TRBD1 or TRBD2 (5 bases each). In germline, CDR1 is MGHRA, CDR2 YSYEKL. This CDR3 is built from 15 residues. Trimming stripped 0 bases from V and 2 bases from J, with 11 bases between. CDR3 in DNA: TGCGCCAGCAGCCAAGATGAGAGGGGACCCTACGAGCAGTACTTC. This sequence encodes CASSQDERGPYEQYF.

This clone was picked up a small number of times. The genes are TRBV24-1 and TRBJ1-2; 8 bases map to TRBD1. This CDR3 contains 14 residues. Trimming removed 4 bases from V and 3 bases from J; junction bases left unmatched: 3. CDR1 is KGHDR, CDR2 SFDVKD, per germline. The CDR3 DNA reads as TGTGCCACCAGTGACACGGACAGGGACTATGGCTACACCTTC. The encoded protein is CATSDTDRDYGYTF.

This sequence joins TRBV30 and TRBJ1-5; no clear D gene. Germline CDR1 reads GTSNPN; CDR2 reads SVGIG (reference sequence). V was trimmed by 0 bases and J by 2 bases, leaving 5 bases between them. This CDR3 region has 13 residues. The DNA for the CDR3 is TGTGCCTGGAGTGTGCAGGGCAATCAGCCCCAGCATTTT. Encoded protein: CAWSVQGNQPQHF.

The rearrangement uses TRBV6-5 and TRBJ2-1, with 7 bases matching TRBD2. Germline loops: CDR1 MNHEY, CDR2 SVGAGI. The length of the CDR3 is 15 residues. The trim removed 6 bases at V and 5 bases at J, leaving 10 bases unmatched. The CDR3 loop reads CASSSGTGGNNEQFF. DNA for the CDR3: TGTGCCAGCAGCTCCGGAACGGGGGGAAACAATGAGCAGTTCTTC.

J is TRBJ1-3 and V is TRBV5-8, with D maybe TRBD1 (5 bases). V lost 4 bases and J 0 bases, leaving 11 bases between the germline ends. Germline-derived CDR1 and CDR2 are SGHTS and YDEGEE. The CDR3 extends over 15 amino acids. The CDR3 DNA sequence: TGTGCCAGCAGCCAAGGGACGGACTCTGGAAACACCATATATTTT. This sequence encodes CASSQGTDSGNTIYF.

This chain connects TRBV15 to TRBJ1-3; 7 bases fit TRBD1. This CDR3 is built from 14 residues. Germline V gene data show CDR1 as LNHNV and CDR2 as YYDKDF (reference sequence). J gave up 6 bases and V 1 base, and 3 bases lay outside the gene matches. Here the CDR3 DNA reads TGTGCCACCAGCAGAGCCGGGACAGAAAACACCATATATTTT. Translation gives CATSRAGTENTIYF.

Of note for this clone: An end of the junction differs from the germline gene, which may be a read error. The chain joins TRBV10-3 to TRBJ1-2; the match to TRBD1 covers 7 bases. This CDR3 contains 11 residues. Germline V gene lookup returns CDR1 ENHRY and CDR2 SYGVKD. CDR3 sequence (DNA): TGTGCCATCTCCCGGACAGGCGTCGTCCTCTTC. Amino acid sequence: CAISRTGVVLF.

The chain uses TRBV5-1 and TRBJ1-2, with TRBD1 matching 7 bases. Losses at the gene ends were 0 bases for V and 7 bases for J; bases not matched to a gene: 0. Germline V gene data show CDR1 as SGHRS and CDR2 as YFSETQ. The CDR3 has 12 residues. The CDR3 bases are TGCGCCAGCAGCTTGGAGGGGGCTGGCTACACCTTC. It encodes CASSLEGAGYTF.

The J gene is TRBJ1-3, the V gene TRBV7-2; no clear D gene. The germline CDR1 and CDR2 sequences are SGHTA and FQGNSA. The germline V and J ends were trimmed by 5 bases and 0 bases, with 11 bases remaining between them. The CDR3 sequence is 15 residues long. The DNA for the CDR3 is TGTGCCAGCAGCCCAGCGTTAAGCTCTGGAAACACCATATATTTT. Encoded protein: CASSPALSSGNTIYF. Full variable domain (rest looked up from reference TRBV7-2 and TRBJ1-3): GAGVSQSPSNKVTEKGKDVELRCDPISGHTALYWYRQSLGQGLEFLIYFQGNSAPDKSGLPSDRFSAERTGGSVSTLTIQRTQQEDSAVYLCASSPALSSGNTIYFGEGSWLTVV.

This chain joins TRBV29-1 and TRBJ2-7; 9 positions match TRBD1. Germline CDR1 and CDR2: SQVTM and ANQGSEA. J lost 5 bases, V lost 3 bases, and 2 bases had no gene match. The CDR3 is 12 residues long. The CDR3 region has the DNA TGCAGCGTTGACGACAGGGGGAACGAGCAGTACTTC. Translating gives CSVDDRGNEQYF.

The J gene is TRBJ1-6, the V gene TRBV30; D gene uncertain. Germline V CDR1 and CDR2: GTSNPN, SVGIG (reference sequence). V was clipped by 0 bases and J by 12 bases, with 12 bases between them. The CDR3 covers 13 residues. CDR3 protein: CAWSVDRVQPLHF. The DNA for the CDR3 is TGTGCCTGGAGTGTAGATAGGGTCCAACCCCTCCACTTT. Full variable domain (missing parts from reference TRBV30 and TRBJ1-6): SQTIHQWPATLVQPVGSPLSLECTVEGTSNPNLYWYRQAAGRGLQLLFYSVGIGQISSEVPQNLSASRPQDRQFILSSKKLLLSDSGFYLCAWSVDRVQPLHFGNGTRLTVT.

This clone was seen a few times. The chain employs TRBV11-2 and TRBJ1-1; no clear D gene. This CDR3 comprises 13 residues. The V gene lost 4 bases and the J gene lost 3 bases, with 9 bases spanning the gap. Germline V gives CDR1 SGHAT, CDR2 FQNNGV. CDR3 sequence reads: CASSSELYTEAFF. The CDR3 DNA reads TGTGCCAGCAGCTCCGAGCTATACACTGAAGCTTTCTTT. Supplemented by reference TRBV11-2 and TRBJ1-1, the full variable domain reads EAGVAQSPRYKIIEKRQSVAFWCNPISGHATLYWYQQILGQGPKLLIQFQNNGVVDDSQLPKDRFSAERLKGVDSTLKIQPAKLEDSAVYLCASSSELYTEAFFGQGTRLTVV.

The CDR3 DNA follows: TGCGCCAGCAGCGACGGTCCCAATCAGCCCCAGCATTTT. Translated: CASSDGPNQPQHF. The chain combines TRBV4-1 with TRBJ1-5; D unclear. The V end lost 5 bases, the J end lost 3 bases, and 8 bases lay between the germline ends. CDR1 MGHRA and CDR2 YSYEKL come from the germline V gene. This CDR3 spans 13 amino acids.

The CDR3 protein is CAWRSQGANYGYTF. The CDR3 bases are TGTGCCTGGAGGTCGCAGGGGGCGAACTATGGCTACACCTTC. The J gene is TRBJ1-2, the V gene TRBV30; 8 nucleotides agree with TRBD1. V shed 3 bases and J 2 bases; nucleotides not matched to a gene: 5. There are 14 residues in the CDR3. Germline V lookup: CDR1 GTSNPN, CDR2 SVGIG (reference sequence).

Only one count was recorded for this clone. This chain joins TRBV5-1 and TRBJ1-2; TRBD1 aligns across 7 bases. The CDR3 is 12 amino acids. Per the germline V gene, CDR1 is SGHRS and CDR2 is YFSETQ. V was clipped by 4 bases and J by 7 bases; unmatched bases: 4. This CDR3 reads CASSPDRAGYTF. The CDR3 nucleotides are TGCGCCAGCAGCCCCGACAGGGCTGGCTACACCTTC.

The gene calls are TRBV6-4 and TRBJ1-6; D may be TRBD1 (5 bases). The CDR3 sequence is 17 residues long. Per germline, CDR1 MRHNA and CDR2 SNTAGT. Trimming removed 10 bases from V and 0 bases from J, with 19 bases in between. The CDR3 spells CATPNGGGSSYNSPLHF. The CDR3 coding sequence is TGTGCCACCCCGAATGGGGGGGGTAGCTCCTATAATTCACCCCTCCACTTT.

This chain links TRBV5-4 with TRBJ2-3, with 8 positions matching TRBD2. This CDR3 comprises 15 residues. Germline loops: CDR1 SGHNT, CDR2 YYREEE (reference sequence). V lost 4 bases, J lost 1 base, and 5 bases stayed unmatched. CDR3 nucleotide sequence: TGTGCCAGCAGCGGCGGGGGGATACGCACAGATACGCAGTATTTT. As protein: CASSGGGIRTDTQYF.

The CDR3 DNA is TGCAGCGTTAAGGACAGGGTAGCCTACGAGCAGTACTTC. It codes for CSVKDRVAYEQYF. The chain has TRBV29-1 and TRBJ2-7, with 8 bases matching TRBD1. CDR1 is SQVTM and CDR2 is ANQGSEA in the germline V gene. CDR3 length: 13 residues. V lost 5 bases and J lost 2; bases outside the gene matches: 5.

V gene TRBV27 combines with J gene TRBJ1-1, with D possibly being TRBD1 (5 bases). V lost 3 bases and J 3 bases, leaving 11 bases between the germline ends. CDR1 and CDR2 from the germline V gene are MNHEY and SMNVEV (reference sequence). This CDR3 is built from 14 residues. CDR3 residues: CASSFGRGDTEAFF. CDR3 bases: TGTGCCAGCAGTTTCGGGAGGGGCGACACTGAAGCTTTCTTT.

The V and J genes are TRBV2 and TRBJ2-3; D unresolved. V was cut by 2 bases and J by 4 bases, with 7 bases left in between. Germline V gene sequence: CDR1 SNHLY, CDR2 FYNNEI. CDR3 length equals 13 residues. CDR3 nucleotide sequence: TGTGCCAGCAGTGAAACTATGTCAGATACGCAGTATTTT. Translating it yields CASSETMSDTQYF.

The V gene is TRBV4-2, the J gene TRBJ2-2; a possible D gene is TRBD2 (7 bases). V lost 0 bases and J lost 14, with 19 bases in between. The CDR3 extends over 15 amino acids. Germline assignment: CDR1 LGHNA and CDR2 YNFKEQ. The DNA for the CDR3 is TGTGCCAGCAGCCAAGATAATACCAGGGGAGGGTTACTGTTTTTT. This translates into CASSQDNTRGGLLFF.

The V call is TRBV5-6, the J call TRBJ1-5; TRBD1 is a possible D gene (5 bases). The CDR3 runs 14 residues. The V gene lost 0 bases and the J gene lost 9 bases, with 13 bases spanning the gap. From germline, CDR1 is SGHDT and CDR2 YYEEEE. CDR3: CASSLGTGTRPQHF. DNA of the CDR3: TGTGCCAGCAGCTTGGGAACAGGTACTCGGCCCCAGCATTTT.

V is TRBV28 and J is TRBJ1-6; 9 nucleotides align to TRBD1. Trimming cost V 5 bases and J 5 bases; bases outside gene matches: 7. The germline V gene encodes CDR1 MDHEN and CDR2 SYDVKM. This CDR3 is 16 amino acids long. The CDR3 here is CASSPPGQGNNSPLHF. In DNA, the CDR3 is TGTGCCAGCAGTCCCCCGGGACAGGGTAATAATTCACCCCTCCACTTT.

The CDR3 is CASGRDLSSTDTQYF. The CDR3 DNA reads as TGTGCCAGCGGGAGGGACTTGTCTAGCACAGATACGCAGTATTTT. The gene calls are TRBV2 and TRBJ2-3, with 7 bases aligning to TRBD2. V lost 8 bases and J lost 0; bases outside the gene matches: 8. Germline lookup yields CDR1 SNHLY and CDR2 FYNNEI. The CDR3 has 15 residues.

The chain employs TRBV20-1 and TRBJ2-1; TRBD2 is a possible D gene (7 bases). CDR3 length: 16 amino acids. Trimming removed 3 bases at V and 3 bases at J, with 18 bases between. Germline V gene lookup returns CDR1 DFQATT and CDR2 SNEGSKA (reference sequence). The CDR3 here is CSASRTRGGRYNEQFF. DNA for the CDR3: TGCAGTGCTAGTCGAACTAGGGGGGGCCGCTACAATGAGCAGTTCTTC.

The chain employs TRBV5-6 and TRBJ1-5, with TRBD1 matching over 7 bases. The ends lost 4 bases at V and 7 bases at J; junction bases unmatched: 11. The CDR3 has 15 amino acids. CDR1 and CDR2 from the germline V gene are SGHDT and YYEEEE. CDR3: CASSSGQVGVQPQHF. The CDR3 DNA sequence: TGTGCCAGCAGCAGCGGACAGGTTGGAGTACAGCCCCAGCATTTT. Complete variable domain (other parts from reference TRBV5-6 and TRBJ1-5): DAGVTQSPTHLIKTRGQQVTLRCSPKSGHDTVSWYQQALGQGPQFIFQYYEEEERQRGNFPDRFSGHQFPNYSSELNVNALLLGDSALYLCASSSGQVGVQPQHFGDGTRLSIL.

The chain uses TRBV27 and TRBJ1-4; D is unclear. V was cut by 6 bases and J by 3 bases, with 8 bases left in between. CDR1 and CDR2 from the germline V gene are MNHEY and SMNVEV (reference sequence). This CDR3 spans 13 amino acids. CDR3 region: CASRQLPNEKLFF. The CDR3 nucleotides read TGTGCCAGCAGACAGTTACCTAATGAAAAACTGTTTTTT.